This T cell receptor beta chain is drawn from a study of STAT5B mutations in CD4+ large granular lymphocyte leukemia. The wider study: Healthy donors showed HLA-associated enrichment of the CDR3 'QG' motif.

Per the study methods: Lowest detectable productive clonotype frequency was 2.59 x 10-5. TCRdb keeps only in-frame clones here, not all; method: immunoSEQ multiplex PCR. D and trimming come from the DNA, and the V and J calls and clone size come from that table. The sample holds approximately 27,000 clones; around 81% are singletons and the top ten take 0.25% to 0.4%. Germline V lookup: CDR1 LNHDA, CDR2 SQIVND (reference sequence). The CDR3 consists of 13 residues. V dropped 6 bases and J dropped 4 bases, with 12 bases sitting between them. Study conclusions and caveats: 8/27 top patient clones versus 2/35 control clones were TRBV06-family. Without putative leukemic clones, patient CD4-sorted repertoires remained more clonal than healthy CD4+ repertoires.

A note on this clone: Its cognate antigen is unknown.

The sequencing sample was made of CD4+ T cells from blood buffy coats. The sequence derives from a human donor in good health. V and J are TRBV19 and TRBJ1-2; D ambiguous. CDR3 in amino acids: CASRDGGFYGYTF. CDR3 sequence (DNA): TGTGCCAGTAGGGACGGCGGGTTCTATGGCTACACCTTC.